The present T cell receptor beta chain was sequenced within a study of OX40 agonist ivuxolimab in advanced cancers. The CDR3 loop spans 14 amino acids. Per germline, CDR1 MNHNS and CDR2 SASEGT. V lost 5 bases and J 2 bases, leaving 12 bases between the germline ends. To note about this clone: Antigen: not known.

Sequencing was performed with immunoSEQ multiplex PCR; in TCRdb, only in-frame clones are kept and a portion is missing. The sample consists of tens of thousands of clones, roughly 87% of them appearing once. General study results and limits: The work left the antigen specificity of expanded peripheral T cells undetermined. Some nonresponders also had low normalized T-cell clonal expansion.

The J gene is TRBJ1-2, the V gene TRBV6-1; no firm D call. The clonotype was recovered from an adult with an advanced solid tumor such as melanoma, head and neck, liver or kidney cancer. Sequences were derived from CD4+ or CD8+ T cells sorted from blood, sampled in a trial of the OX40 agonist ivuxolimab. CDR3 sequence reads: CASSPSAGNYGYTF. CDR3 nucleotides: TGTGCCAGCAGTCCCTCGGCTGGGAACTATGGCTACACCTTC.